The clone carrying this TCR beta chain has a handful of counts. These data belong to a study of blood T cell repertoires in COVID-19. Across the study: There were acute and convalescent COVID-19 samples, and they came from the United States, Italy and Spain.

As handled by the study authors: Using reference gene primer amplification, nucleated cell counts were estimated. Here immunoSEQ multiplex PCR was the method, and the copy in TCRdb shows in-frame clones only, minus some. V and J calls and clone size are given by that table; D and trimming were obtained from the DNA. The repertoire holds roughly 240,000 clones, with approximately 89% as singletons. The sequence was obtained from a woman aged 60-75 years who had recovered from COVID-19. Source material: peripheral blood.

The CDR3 region is CASSLMGTHYEQYF. The DNA of the CDR3 is TGTGCCAGCAGCTTAATGGGGACTCACTACGAGCAGTACTTC. The chain joins TRBV7-3 to TRBJ2-7; weak D call: TRBD2 (6 bases). The CDR3 consists of 14 residues. Per germline, CDR1 SGHTA and CDR2 FQGTGA. The V end lost 1 base, the J end lost 3 bases, and 10 bases lay between the germline ends.